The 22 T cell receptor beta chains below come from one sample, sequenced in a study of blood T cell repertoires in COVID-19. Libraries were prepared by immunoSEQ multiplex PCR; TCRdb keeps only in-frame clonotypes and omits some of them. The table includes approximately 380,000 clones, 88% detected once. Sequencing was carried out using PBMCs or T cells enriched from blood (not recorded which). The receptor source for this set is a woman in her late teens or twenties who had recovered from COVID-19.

The CDR3 reads CASSRGGYSNQPQHF. CDR3 nucleotides: TGTGCCAGCAGCCGAGGAGGCTATAGCAATCAGCCCCAGCATTTT. The gene calls are TRBV7-8 and TRBJ1-5; D ambiguous. The CDR3 spans 15 residues. Trimming shortened V by 5 bases and J by 0 bases, and 11 bases separated the two germline ends. CDR1 is SGHVS, CDR2 FQNEAQ, per germline.

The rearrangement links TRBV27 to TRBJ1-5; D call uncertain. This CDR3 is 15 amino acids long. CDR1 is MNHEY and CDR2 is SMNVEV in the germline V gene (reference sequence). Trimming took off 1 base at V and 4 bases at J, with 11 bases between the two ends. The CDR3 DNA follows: TGTGCCAGCAGTTTATATCCCGCAGGTAATCAGCCCCAGCATTTT. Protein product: CASSLYPAGNQPQHF.

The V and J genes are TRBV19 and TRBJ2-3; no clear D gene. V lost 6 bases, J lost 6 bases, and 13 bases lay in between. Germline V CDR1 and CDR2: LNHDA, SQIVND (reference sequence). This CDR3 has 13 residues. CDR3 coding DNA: TGTGCCAGTAGCAGACTGCCTGGTGATACGCAGTATTTT. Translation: CASSRLPGDTQYF.

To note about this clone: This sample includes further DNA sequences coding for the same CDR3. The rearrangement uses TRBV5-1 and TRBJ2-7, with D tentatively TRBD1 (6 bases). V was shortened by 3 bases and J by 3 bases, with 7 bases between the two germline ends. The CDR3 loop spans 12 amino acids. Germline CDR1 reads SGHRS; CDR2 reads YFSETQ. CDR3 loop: CASSSDSYEQYF. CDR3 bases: TGCGCCAGCAGCTCGGACAGCTACGAGCAGTACTTC.

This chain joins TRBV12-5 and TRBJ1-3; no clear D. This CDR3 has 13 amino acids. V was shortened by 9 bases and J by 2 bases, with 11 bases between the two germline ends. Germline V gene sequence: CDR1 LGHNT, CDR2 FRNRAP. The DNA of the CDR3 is TGTGCTAGCGCGGGAGGGACTGGAAACACCATATATTTT. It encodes CASAGGTGNTIYF.

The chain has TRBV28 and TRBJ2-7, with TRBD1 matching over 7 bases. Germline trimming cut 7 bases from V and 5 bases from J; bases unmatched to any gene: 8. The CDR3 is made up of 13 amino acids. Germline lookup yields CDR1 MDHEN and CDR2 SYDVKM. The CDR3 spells CASTETGIHEQYF. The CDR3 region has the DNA TGTGCCAGCACCGAGACAGGGATCCACGAGCAGTACTTC.

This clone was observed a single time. The CDR3 loop is CASSLGGLNTGELFF. CDR3 bases: TGTGCCAGCTCACTAGGGGGCCTTAACACCGGGGAGCTGTTTTTT. The chain joins TRBV18 to TRBJ2-2, with 7 bases matching TRBD1. The length of the CDR3 is 15 residues. Trimming cost V 4 bases and J 2 bases; bases outside gene matches: 4. Germline-derived CDR1 and CDR2 are KGHSH and LQKENI.

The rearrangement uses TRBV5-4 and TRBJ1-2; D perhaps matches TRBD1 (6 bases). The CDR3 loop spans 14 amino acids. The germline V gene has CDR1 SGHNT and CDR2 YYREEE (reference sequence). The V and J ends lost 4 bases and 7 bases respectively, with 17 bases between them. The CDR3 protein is CASSPLDSWGGYTF. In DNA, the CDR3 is TGTGCCAGCAGCCCCTTGGACAGTTGGGGTGGCTACACCTTC.

As DNA, the CDR3 is TGTGCCACCAATCTCAGGCAAACAGTCGGGGAGCTGTTTTTT. Translation gives CATNLRQTVGELFF. V usage is TRBV24-1 and J usage is TRBJ2-2; D unresolved. With 8 bases removed from V and 7 bases from J, the gap between germline ends came to 16 bases. Germline CDR1 is KGHDR and CDR2 is SFDVKD. The CDR3 length is 14 residues.

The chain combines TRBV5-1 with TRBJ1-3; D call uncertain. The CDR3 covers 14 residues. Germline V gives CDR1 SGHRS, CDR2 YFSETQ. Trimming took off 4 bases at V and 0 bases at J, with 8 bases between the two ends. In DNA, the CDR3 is TGCGCCAGCAGCCGGGGAGTCTCTGGAAACACCATATATTTT. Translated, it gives CASSRGVSGNTIYF.

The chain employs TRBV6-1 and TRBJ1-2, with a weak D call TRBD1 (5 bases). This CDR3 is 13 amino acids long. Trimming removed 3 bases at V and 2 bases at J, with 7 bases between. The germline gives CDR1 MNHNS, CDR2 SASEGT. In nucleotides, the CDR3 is TGTGCCAGCAGTGAGTCAGGGAACTATGGCTACACCTTC. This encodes CASSESGNYGYTF.

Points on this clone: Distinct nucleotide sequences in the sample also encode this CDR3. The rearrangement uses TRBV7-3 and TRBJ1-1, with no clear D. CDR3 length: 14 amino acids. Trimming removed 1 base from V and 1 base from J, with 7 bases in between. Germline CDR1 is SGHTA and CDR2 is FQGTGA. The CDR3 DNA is TGTGCCAGCAGCTTAATGAGCCAGAACACTGAAGCTTTCTTT. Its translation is CASSLMSQNTEAFF.

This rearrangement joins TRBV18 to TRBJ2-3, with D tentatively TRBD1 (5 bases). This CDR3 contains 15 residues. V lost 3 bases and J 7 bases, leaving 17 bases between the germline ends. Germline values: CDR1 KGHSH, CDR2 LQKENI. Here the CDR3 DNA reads TGTGCCAGCTCACCGGGATCTGCTAGGGGTCATACGCAGTATTTT. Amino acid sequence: CASSPGSARGHTQYF.

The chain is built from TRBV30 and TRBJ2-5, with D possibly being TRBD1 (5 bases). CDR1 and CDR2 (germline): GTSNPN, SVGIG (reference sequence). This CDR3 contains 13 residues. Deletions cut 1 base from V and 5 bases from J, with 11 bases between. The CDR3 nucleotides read TGTGCCTGGAGTGGCAGGGTGACGGAGACCCAGTACTTC. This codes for CAWSGRVTETQYF.

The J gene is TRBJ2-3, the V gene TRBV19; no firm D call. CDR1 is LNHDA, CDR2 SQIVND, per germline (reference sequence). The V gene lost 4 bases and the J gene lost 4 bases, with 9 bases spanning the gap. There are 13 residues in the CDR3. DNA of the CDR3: TGTGCCAGTAGTAGTCAACGGGCAGATACGCAGTATTTT. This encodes CASSSQRADTQYF.

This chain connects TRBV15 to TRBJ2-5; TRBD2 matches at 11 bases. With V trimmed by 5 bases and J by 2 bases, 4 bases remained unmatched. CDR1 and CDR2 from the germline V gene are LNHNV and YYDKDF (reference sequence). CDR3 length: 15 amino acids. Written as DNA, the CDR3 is TGTGCCACCAGCTTGGGGACTAGCGGACAAGAGACCCAGTACTTC. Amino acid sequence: CATSLGTSGQETQYF.

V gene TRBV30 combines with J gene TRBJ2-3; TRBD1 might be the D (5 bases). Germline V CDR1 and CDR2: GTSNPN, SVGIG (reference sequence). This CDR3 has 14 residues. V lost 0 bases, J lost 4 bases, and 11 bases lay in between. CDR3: CAWSVGVTADTQYF. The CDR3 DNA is TGTGCCTGGAGTGTAGGGGTAACAGCAGATACGCAGTATTTT. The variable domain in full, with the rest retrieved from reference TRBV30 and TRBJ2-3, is SQTIHQWPATLVQPVGSPLSLECTVEGTSNPNLYWYRQAAGRGLQLLFYSVGIGQISSEVPQNLSASRPQDRQFILSSKKLLLSDSGFYLCAWSVGVTADTQYFGPGTRLTVL.

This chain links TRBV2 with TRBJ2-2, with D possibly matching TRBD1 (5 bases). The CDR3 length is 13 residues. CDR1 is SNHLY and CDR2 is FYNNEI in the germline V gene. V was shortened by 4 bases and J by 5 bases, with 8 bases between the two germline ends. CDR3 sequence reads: CASSVSGTGELFF. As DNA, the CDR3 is TGTGCCAGCAGTGTGTCAGGGACCGGGGAGCTGTTTTTT.

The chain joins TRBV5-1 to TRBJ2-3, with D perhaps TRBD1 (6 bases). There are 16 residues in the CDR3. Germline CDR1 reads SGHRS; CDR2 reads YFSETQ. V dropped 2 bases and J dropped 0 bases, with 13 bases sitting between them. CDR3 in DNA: TGCGCCAGCAGCTTCGCCCTCACAGGGAGCACAGATACGCAGTATTTT. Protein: CASSFALTGSTDTQYF.

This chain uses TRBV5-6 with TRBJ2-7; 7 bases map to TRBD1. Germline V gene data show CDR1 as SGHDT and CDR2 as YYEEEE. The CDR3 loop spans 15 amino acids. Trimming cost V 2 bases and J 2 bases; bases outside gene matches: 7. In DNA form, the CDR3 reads TGTGCCAGCAGCTTCCTAGGGACAGAGGCCTACGAGCAGTACTTC. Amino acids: CASSFLGTEAYEQYF.

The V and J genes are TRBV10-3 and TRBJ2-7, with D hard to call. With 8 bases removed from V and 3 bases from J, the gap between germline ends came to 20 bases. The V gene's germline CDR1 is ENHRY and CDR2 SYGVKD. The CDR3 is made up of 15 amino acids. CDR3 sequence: CAIDNPSDPYYEQYF. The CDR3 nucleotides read TGTGCCATCGACAACCCGTCCGACCCGTACTACGAGCAGTACTTC.

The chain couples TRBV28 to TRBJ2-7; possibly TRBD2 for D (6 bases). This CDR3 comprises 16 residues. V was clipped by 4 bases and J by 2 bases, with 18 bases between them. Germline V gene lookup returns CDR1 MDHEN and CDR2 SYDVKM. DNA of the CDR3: TGTGCCAGCAGTTCGCCCGGGACTGGATACCCCTACGAGCAGTACTTC. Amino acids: CASSSPGTGYPYEQYF.